The source of this TCR beta chain is a study of metastatic and nonmetastatic thyroid tumors. Among the patients, none had received any treatment before thyroid surgery. Germline CDR1 reads SEHNR; CDR2 reads FQNEAQ (reference sequence). V was clipped by 2 bases and J by 8 bases, with 15 bases between them. The CDR3 is 15 amino acids. TCRdb reassembled clones from the PCR reads with MiXCR. The sample lists around 26,000 clones, about 13% seen once, with over 15% in the top ten. This clone was recorded at least ten times. Sequencing was carried out using blood. This sequence was found in a female donor with papillary thyroid cancer or a benign thyroid nodule (not recorded which). Some clones in this sample may be carry-over from other donors' samples. The chain links TRBV7-9 to TRBJ1-4; a possible D gene is TRBD1 (6 bases). The CDR3 coding sequence is TGTGCCAGCAGCTTATGGGGGGCCCGGGACGAAAAACTGTTTTTT. Residues: CASSLWGARDEKLFF.